The clone carrying this TCR beta chain was recorded a few times. The assay was immunoSEQ multiplex PCR, and TCRdb's table has in-frame clones only and misses some. The table lists some 270,000 clones, around 93% of them singletons. This sample was taken from a study of blood T cell repertoires in COVID-19. The source is a man aged 40-49 years who had been exposed to COVID-19. The specimen sequenced was PBMCs or T cells enriched from blood (not recorded which).

The CDR3 loop is CASSQQENTEAFF. CDR3 coding DNA: TGTGCCAGCAGCCAACAGGAAAACACTGAAGCTTTCTTT. The chain carries TRBV11-3 and TRBJ1-1; tentatively, D is TRBD1 (5 bases). This CDR3 comprises 13 residues. Trimming took off 5 bases at V and 2 bases at J, with 9 bases between the two ends. Germline CDR1 and CDR2: SGHNT and YENEEA.